The clone carrying this T cell receptor beta chain was seen more than once but under ten times. Sequencing libraries for TCR beta were prepared with iRepertoire HTBI primers and Arm-PCR of CDR3 regions. TCRdb ran MiXCR on the multiplex PCR reads and lists one entry per CDR3 protein. Of roughly 500,000 distinct CDR3 sequences in the sample, roughly 20% are singletons; the top ten hold less than 9%. The CDR3 contains 13 residues. Germline V gives CDR1 MNHNS, CDR2 SASEGT. V was pared by 8 bases and J by 7 bases, with 6 bases of the junction left unmatched. Time point in this sample: persistent/refractory GD, antithyroid drugs over 5 years with positive TRAb. RNA from PBMCs was the source of the TCR library. This sample is drawn from a study of regulatory T cells in long-lasting Graves disease. Turning to the study itself: By definition, persistent Graves' disease involved antithyroid drugs for over 5 years alongside positive TSH receptor antibodies.

This chain uses TRBV6-1 with TRBJ2-1, with 9 bases matching TRBD2. This clonotype originated in a female donor with Graves disease. The material sequenced was peripheral blood mononuclear cells (PBMCs), taken when the disease was refractory, from a patient treated with antithyroid drugs. The chain's CDR3 is CASVLAGQNEQFF. The CDR3, as DNA: TGTGCCAGCGTCCTAGCGGGACAGAATGAGCAGTTCTTC.